This TCR beta chain was found in a study of blood T cell repertoires in COVID-19. As processed by the authors: Cell counts per sample came from amplifying reference gene primers. Method: immunoSEQ multiplex PCR; TCRdb's copy keeps in-frame clones and lacks some. From that table come the V and J calls and clone size; the DNA was used to work out D and trimming. The sample holds around 110,000 clones, 70% to 80% seen once. Germline trimming cut 3 bases from V and 4 bases from J; bases unmatched to any gene: 5. The CDR3 loop spans 16 amino acids. From germline, CDR1 is SGHKS and CDR2 YYEKEE (reference sequence).

This receptor was taken from a human donor with acute or convalescent COVID-19. The donor label of this sample is uncertain. This chain links TRBV5-5 with TRBJ2-2; 11 bases fit TRBD1. The sequenced sample consisted of peripheral blood. CDR3 residues: CASSSGQGASTGELFF. CDR3 sequence (DNA): TGTGCCAGCAGCTCAGGACAGGGGGCCTCCACCGGGGAGCTGTTTTTT. Variable domain in full (rest from reference TRBV5-5 and TRBJ2-2): DAGVTQSPTHLIKTRGQQVTLRCSPISGHKSVSWYQQVLGQGPQFIFQYYEKEERGRGNFPDRFSARQFPNYSSELNVNALLLGDSALYLCASSSGQGASTGELFFGEGSRLTVL.